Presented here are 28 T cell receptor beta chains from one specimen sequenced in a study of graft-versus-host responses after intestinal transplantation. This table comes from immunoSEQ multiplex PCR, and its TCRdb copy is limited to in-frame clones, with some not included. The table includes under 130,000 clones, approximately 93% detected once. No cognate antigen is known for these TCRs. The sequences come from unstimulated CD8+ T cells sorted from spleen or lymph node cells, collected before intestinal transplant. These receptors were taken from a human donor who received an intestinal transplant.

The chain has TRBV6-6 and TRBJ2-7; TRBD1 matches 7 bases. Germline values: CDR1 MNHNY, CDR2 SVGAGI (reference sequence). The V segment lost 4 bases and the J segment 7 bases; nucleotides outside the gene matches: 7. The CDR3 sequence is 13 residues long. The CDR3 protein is CASSLDRSGEQYF. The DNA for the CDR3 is TGTGCCAGCAGTTTGGACAGGTCGGGGGAGCAGTACTTC.

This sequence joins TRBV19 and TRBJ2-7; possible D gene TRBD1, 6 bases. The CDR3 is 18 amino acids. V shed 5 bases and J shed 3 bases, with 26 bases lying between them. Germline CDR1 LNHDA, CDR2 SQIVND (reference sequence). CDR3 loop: CASSPQGISGLFYYEQYF. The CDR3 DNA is TGTGCCAGTAGTCCTCAGGGGATTTCTGGGCTATTTTACTACGAGCAGTACTTC.

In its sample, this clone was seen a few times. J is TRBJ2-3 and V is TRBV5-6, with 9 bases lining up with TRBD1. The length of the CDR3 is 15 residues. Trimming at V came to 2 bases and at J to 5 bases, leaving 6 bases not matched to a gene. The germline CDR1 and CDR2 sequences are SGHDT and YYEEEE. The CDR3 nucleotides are TGTGCCAGCAGCTTAGTGGACAGGGGTAGAGATACGCAGTATTTT. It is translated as CASSLVDRGRDTQYF. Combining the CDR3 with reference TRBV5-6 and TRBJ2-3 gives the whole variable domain DAGVTQSPTHLIKTRGQQVTLRCSPKSGHDTVSWYQQALGQGPQFIFQYYEEEERQRGNFPDRFSGHQFPNYSSELNVNALLLGDSALYLCASSLVDRGRDTQYFGPGTRLTVL.

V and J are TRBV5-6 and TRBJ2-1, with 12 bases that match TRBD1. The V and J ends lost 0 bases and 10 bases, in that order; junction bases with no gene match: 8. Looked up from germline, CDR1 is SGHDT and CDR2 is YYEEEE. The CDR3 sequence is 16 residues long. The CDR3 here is CASSLDGTGGLGEQFF. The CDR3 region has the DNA TGTGCCAGCAGCTTGGATGGGACAGGGGGCCTCGGCGAGCAGTTCTTC.

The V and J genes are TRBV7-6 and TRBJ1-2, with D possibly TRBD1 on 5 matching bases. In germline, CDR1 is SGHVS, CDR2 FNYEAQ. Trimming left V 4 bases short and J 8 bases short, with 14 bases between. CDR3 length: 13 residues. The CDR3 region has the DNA TGTGCCAGCAGCTCCTCCGGGACGGGGGGCTACACCTTC. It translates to CASSSSGTGGYTF.

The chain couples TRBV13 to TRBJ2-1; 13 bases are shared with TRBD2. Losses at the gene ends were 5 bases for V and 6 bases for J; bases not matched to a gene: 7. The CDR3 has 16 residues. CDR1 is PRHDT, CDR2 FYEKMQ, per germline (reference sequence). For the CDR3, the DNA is TGTGCCAGCAGCCCTACTAGCGGGGGGGCCTTCAATGAGCAGTTCTTC. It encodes CASSPTSGGAFNEQFF.

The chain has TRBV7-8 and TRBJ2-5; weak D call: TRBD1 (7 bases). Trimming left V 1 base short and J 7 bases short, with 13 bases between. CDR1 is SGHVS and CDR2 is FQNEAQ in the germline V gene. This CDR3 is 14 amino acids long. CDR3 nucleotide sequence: TGTGCCAGCAGCTTAGGGGACAGAGCGGGGACCCAGTACTTC. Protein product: CASSLGDRAGTQYF.

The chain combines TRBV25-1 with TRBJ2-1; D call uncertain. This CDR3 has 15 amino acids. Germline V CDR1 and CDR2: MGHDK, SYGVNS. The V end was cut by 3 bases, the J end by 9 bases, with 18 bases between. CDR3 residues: CASSDITIVSGEQFF. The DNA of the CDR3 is TGTGCCAGCAGTGACATAACTATCGTTTCCGGTGAGCAGTTCTTC.

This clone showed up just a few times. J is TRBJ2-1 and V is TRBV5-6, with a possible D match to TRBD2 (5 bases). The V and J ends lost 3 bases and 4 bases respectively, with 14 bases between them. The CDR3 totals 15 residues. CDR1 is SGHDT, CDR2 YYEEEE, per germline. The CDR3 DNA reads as TGTGCCAGCAGCTCTCGCCGGGGAAATTACAATGAGCAGTTCTTC. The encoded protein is CASSSRRGNYNEQFF.

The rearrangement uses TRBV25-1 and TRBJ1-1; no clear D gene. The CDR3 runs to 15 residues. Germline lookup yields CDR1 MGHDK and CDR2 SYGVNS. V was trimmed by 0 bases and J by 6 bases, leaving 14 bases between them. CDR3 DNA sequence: TGTGCCAGCAGTGAATACGGAGGGAACAAAGCTGAAGCTTTCTTT. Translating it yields CASSEYGGNKAEAFF.

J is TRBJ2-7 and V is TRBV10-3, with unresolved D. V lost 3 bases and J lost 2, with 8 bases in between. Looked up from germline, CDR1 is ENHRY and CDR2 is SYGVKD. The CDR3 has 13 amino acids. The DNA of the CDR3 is TGTGCCATCAGTGACCACCAAACCTACGAGCAGTACTTC. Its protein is CAISDHQTYEQYF.

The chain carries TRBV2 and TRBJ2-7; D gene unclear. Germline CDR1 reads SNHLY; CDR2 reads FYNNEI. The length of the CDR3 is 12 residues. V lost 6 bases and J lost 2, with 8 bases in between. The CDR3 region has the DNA TGTGCCAGCAGGCTCAGCCCCTACGAGCAGTACTTC. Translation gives CASRLSPYEQYF.

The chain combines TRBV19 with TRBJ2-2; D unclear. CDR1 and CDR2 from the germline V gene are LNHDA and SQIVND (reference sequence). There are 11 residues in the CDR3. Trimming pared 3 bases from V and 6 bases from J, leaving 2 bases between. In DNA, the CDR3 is TGTGCCAGTAGTATCTCCGGGGAGCTGTTTTTT. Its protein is CASSISGELFF.

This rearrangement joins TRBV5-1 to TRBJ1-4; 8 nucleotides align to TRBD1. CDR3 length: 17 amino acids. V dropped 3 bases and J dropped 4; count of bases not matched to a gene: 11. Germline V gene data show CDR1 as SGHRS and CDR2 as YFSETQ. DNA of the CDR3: TGCGCCAGCAGCTGGGATCCGGACAGGGAACTTAATGAAAAACTGTTTTTT. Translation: CASSWDPDRELNEKLFF.

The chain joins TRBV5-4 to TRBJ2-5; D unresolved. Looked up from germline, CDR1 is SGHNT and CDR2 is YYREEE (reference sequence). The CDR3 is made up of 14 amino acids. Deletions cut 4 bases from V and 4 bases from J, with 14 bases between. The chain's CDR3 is CASSPEFPRETQYF. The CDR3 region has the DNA TGTGCCAGCAGCCCTGAGTTCCCCCGAGAGACCCAGTACTTC. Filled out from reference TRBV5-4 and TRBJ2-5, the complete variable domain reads ETGVTQSPTHLIKTRGQQVTLRCSSQSGHNTVSWYQQALGQGPQFIFQYYREEENGRGNFPPRFSGLQFPNYSSELNVNALELDDSALYLCASSPEFPRETQYFGPGTRLLVL.

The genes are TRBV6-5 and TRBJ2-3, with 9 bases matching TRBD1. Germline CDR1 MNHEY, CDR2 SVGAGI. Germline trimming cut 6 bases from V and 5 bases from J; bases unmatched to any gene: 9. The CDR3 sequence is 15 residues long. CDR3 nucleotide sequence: TGTGCCAGCAGCTATAGGGACAGGGTCATAGATACGCAGTATTTT. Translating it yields CASSYRDRVIDTQYF.

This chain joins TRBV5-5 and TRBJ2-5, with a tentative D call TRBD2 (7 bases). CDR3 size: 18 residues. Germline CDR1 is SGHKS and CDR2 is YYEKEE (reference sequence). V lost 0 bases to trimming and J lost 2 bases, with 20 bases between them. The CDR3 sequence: CASSLVSVSGGRQETQYF. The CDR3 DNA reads TGTGCCAGCAGCTTGGTTTCGGTCTCCGGGGGGCGTCAAGAGACCCAGTACTTC.

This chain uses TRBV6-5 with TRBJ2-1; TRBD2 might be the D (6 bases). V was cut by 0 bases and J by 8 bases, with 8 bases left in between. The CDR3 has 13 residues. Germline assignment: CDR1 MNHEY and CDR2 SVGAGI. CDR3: CASSYSTGDEQFF. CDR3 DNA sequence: TGTGCCAGCAGTTACTCGACGGGGGATGAGCAGTTCTTC.

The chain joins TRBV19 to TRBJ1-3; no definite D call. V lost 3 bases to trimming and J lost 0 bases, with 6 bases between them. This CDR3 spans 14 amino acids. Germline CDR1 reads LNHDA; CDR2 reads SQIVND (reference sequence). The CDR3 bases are TGTGCCAGTAGTATTTCGATCTCTGGAAACACCATATATTTT. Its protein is CASSISISGNTIYF.

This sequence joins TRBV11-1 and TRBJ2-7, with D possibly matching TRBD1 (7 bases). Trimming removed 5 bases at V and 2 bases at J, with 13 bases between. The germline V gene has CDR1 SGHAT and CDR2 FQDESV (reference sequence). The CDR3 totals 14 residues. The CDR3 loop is CASSQGGLAYEQYF. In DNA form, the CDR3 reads TGTGCCAGCAGCCAGGGGGGCCTTGCCTACGAGCAGTACTTC.

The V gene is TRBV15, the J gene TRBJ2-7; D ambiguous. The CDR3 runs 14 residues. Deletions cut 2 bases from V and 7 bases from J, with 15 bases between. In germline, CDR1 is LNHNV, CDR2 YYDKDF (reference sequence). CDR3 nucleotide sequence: TGTGCCACCAGCAGACAACCGGGCCCTGAAGAGCAGTACTTC. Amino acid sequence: CATSRQPGPEEQYF.

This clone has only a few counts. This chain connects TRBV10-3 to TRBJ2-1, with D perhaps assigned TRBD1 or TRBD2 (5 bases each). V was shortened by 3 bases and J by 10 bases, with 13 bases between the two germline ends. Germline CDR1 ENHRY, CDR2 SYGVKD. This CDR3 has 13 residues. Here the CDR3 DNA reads TGTGCCATCAGTGAAGAGGGGACGCAGGAGCAGTTCTTC. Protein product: CAISEEGTQEQFF.

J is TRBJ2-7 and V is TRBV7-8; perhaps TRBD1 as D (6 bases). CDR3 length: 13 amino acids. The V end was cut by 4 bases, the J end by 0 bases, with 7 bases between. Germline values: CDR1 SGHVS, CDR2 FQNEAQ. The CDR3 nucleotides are TGTGCCAGCAGCTCGGGACACTCCTACGAGCAGTACTTC. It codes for CASSSGHSYEQYF. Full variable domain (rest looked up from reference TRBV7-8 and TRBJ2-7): GAGVSQSPRYKVAKRGQDVALRCDPISGHVSLFWYQQALGQGPEFLTYFQNEAQLDKSGLPSDRFFAERPEGSVSTLKIQRTQQEDSAVYLCASSSGHSYEQYFGPGTRLTVT.

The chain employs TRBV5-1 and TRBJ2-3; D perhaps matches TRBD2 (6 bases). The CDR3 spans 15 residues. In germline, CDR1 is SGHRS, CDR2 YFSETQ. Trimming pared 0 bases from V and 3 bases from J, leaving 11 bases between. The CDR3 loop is CASSLAGESTDTQYF. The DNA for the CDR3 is TGCGCCAGCAGCTTGGCGGGGGAGAGTACAGATACGCAGTATTTT.

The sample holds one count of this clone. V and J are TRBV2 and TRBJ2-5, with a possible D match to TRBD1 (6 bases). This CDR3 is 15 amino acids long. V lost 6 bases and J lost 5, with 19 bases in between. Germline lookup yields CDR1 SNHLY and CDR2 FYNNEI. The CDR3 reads CASSEDASQGETQYF. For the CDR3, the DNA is TGTGCCAGCAGCGAGGACGCCTCCCAGGGGGAGACCCAGTACTTC. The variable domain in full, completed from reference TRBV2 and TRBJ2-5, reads EPEVTQTPSHQVTQMGQEVILRCVPISNHLYFYWYRQILGQKVEFLVSFYNNEISEKSEIFDDQFSVERPDGSNFTLKIRSTKLEDSAMYFCASSEDASQGETQYFGPGTRLLVL.

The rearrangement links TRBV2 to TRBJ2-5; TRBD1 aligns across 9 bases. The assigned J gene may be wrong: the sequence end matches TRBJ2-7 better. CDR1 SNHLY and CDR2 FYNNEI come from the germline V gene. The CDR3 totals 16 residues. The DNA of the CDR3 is TGTGCCAGCAGTACTAGGACAGGGGTCTACTCCTACGAGCAGTACTTC. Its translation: CASSTRTGVYSYEQYF.

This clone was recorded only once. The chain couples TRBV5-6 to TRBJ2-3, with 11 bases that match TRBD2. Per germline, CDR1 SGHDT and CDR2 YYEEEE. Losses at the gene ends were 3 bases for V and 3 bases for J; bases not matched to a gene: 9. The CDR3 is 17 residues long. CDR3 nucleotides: TGTGCCAGCAGCTCTGGGGGTAGCGGGGGGGCAACAGATACGCAGTATTTT. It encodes CASSSGGSGGATDTQYF.

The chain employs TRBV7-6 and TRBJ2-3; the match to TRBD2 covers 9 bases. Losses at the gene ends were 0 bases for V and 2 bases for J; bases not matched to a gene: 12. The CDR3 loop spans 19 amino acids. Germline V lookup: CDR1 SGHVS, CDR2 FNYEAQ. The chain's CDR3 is CASSLATWRGGIITDTQYF. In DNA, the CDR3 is TGTGCCAGCAGCTTAGCGACATGGCGGGGGGGCATCATCACAGATACGCAGTATTTT.